These T cell receptor beta chains were read from a single sample in a study of shared clonotypes between healthy human individuals. The repertoire was sequenced with immunoSEQ multiplex PCR; TCRdb's copy has only in-frame clones and lacks some. The top ten hold more than 0.95% of the sample, which has about 1,800,000 clones, about 95% seen once. Source material: naive CD8+ T cells sorted from blood. These receptors originate from a man aged 18 to 29 in good health. Both conserved end residues are part of each CDR3. The order of the fields is J gene, V gene, D gene, clone size, CDR3 protein, CDR3 DNA. The D gene is left open where the match is weak. Size is omitted from some rows. Given values are once, few, many or a class for expanded clones.

J: TRBJ1-2
V: TRBV6-6
D: -
size: few
CDR3: CASIIGNGYTF
DNA: TGTGCCAGCATCATAGGGAATGGCTACACCTTC

J: TRBJ2-7
V: TRBV27
D: -
size: -
CDR3: CASSLGPFYEQYF
DNA: TGTGCCAGCAGTTTAGGGCCTTTCTACGAGCAGTACTTC

J: TRBJ1-2
V: TRBV30
D: -
size: -
CDR3: CAWSAGTEGLNYGYTF
DNA: TGTGCCTGGAGTGCCGGGACGGAGGGGCTTAACTATGGCTACACCTTC

J: TRBJ2-7
V: TRBV27
D: -
size: -
CDR3: CASSPTGLFTYEQYF
DNA: TGTGCCAGCAGTCCTACGGGTCTCTTTACCTACGAGCAGTACTTC

J: TRBJ2-7
V: TRBV20-1
D: -
size: -
CDR3: CSARILGEQYF
DNA: TGCAGTGCTAGAATCCTGGGCGAGCAGTACTTC

J: TRBJ2-5
V: TRBV5-6
D: -
size: -
CDR3: CASSLLAEETQYF
DNA: TGTGCCAGCAGCTTACTAGCCGAAGAGACCCAGTACTTC

J: TRBJ2-1
V: TRBV9
D: TRBD2
size: -
CDR3: CASSVGGGMDQFF
DNA: TGTGCCAGCAGCGTAGGGGGAGGGATGGATCAGTTCTTC

J: TRBJ2-3
V: TRBV7-9
D: -
size: -
CDR3: CASSFPDSPDTQYF
DNA: TGTGCCAGCAGCTTCCCCGACAGTCCAGATACGCAGTATTTT

J: TRBJ2-2
V: TRBV6-5
D: -
size: -
CDR3: CATFAGELFF
DNA: TGTGCCACCTTTGCCGGGGAGCTGTTTTTT

J: TRBJ2-7
V: TRBV30
D: TRBD1
size: -
CDR3: CAWDRGAGDEQYF
DNA: TGTGCCTGGGACAGGGGGGCGGGCGACGAGCAGTACTTC

J: TRBJ1-4
V: TRBV7-3
D: -
size: -
CDR3: CASSPKDSREKLFF
DNA: TGTGCCAGCAGCCCTAAGGACAGTCGTGAAAAACTGTTTTTT

J: TRBJ2-1
V: TRBV4-3
D: -
size: -
CDR3: CASSQGTVVSGNEQFF
DNA: TGCGCCAGCAGCCAGGGCACAGTGGTCAGTGGGAATGAGCAGTTCTTC

J: TRBJ2-7
V: TRBV27
D: -
size: -
CDR3: CATAGPTLLYEQYF
DNA: TGTGCCACCGCGGGACCAACCCTGCTCTACGAGCAGTACTTC

J: TRBJ2-2
V: TRBV5-1
D: TRBD2
size: once
CDR3: CASSPLGSGGANTGELFF
DNA: TGCGCCAGCAGCCCCCTCGGTAGCGGGGGGGCCAACACCGGGGAGCTGTTTTTT

J: TRBJ1-1
V: TRBV5-1
D: -
size: -
CDR3: CASASSGGTEAFF
DNA: TGCGCCAGTGCCTCCTCGGGGGGGACTGAAGCTTTCTTT

J: TRBJ1-2
V: TRBV6-6
D: -
size: -
CDR3: CASSYSIQGNYGYTF
DNA: TGTGCCAGCAGTTACTCGATCCAGGGAAACTATGGCTACACCTTC

J: TRBJ2-7
V: TRBV7-2
D: -
size: -
CDR3: CASSLVAGTSYEQYF
DNA: TGTGCCAGCAGCTTAGTGGCAGGGACCTCCTACGAGCAGTACTTC

J: TRBJ2-1
V: TRBV28
D: TRBD1
size: -
CDR3: CASSLGTGSYNEQFF
DNA: TGTGCCAGCAGCTTAGGGACAGGCTCCTACAATGAGCAGTTCTTC

J: TRBJ2-2
V: TRBV9
D: TRBD2
size: -
CDR3: CASSSGLATGGGELFF
DNA: TGTGCCAGCAGCTCAGGACTAGCGACCGGAGGCGGGGAGCTGTTTTTT

J: TRBJ1-3
V: TRBV9
D: TRBD1
size: -
CDR3: CASSVQGDSGNTIYF
DNA: TGTGCCAGCAGCGTACAGGGGGACTCTGGAAACACCATATATTTT

J: TRBJ2-1
V: TRBV9
D: -
size: -
CDR3: CASSTSRYNEQFF
DNA: TGTGCCAGCAGCACTTCGAGGTACAATGAGCAGTTCTTC

J: TRBJ2-1
V: TRBV19
D: TRBD2
size: -
CDR3: CASSMSGVYNEQFF
DNA: TGTGCCAGTAGTATGAGCGGGGTATACAATGAGCAGTTCTTC

J: TRBJ1-1
V: TRBV13
D: -
size: once
CDR3: CASSPTGTGEAFF
DNA: TGTGCCAGCAGCCCGACGGGAACCGGGGAAGCTTTCTTT

J: TRBJ1-1
V: TRBV28
D: -
size: -
CDR3: CASQPGLNTEAFF
DNA: TGTGCCAGCCAGCCGGGCTTGAACACTGAAGCTTTCTTT

J: TRBJ2-3
V: TRBV4-3
D: -
size: -
CDR3: CASSQDGVPDTQYF
DNA: TGCGCCAGCAGCCAAGATGGGGTCCCAGATACGCAGTATTTT

J: TRBJ1-4
V: TRBV4-1
D: -
size: -
CDR3: CASSQPEGSGNEKLFF
DNA: TGCGCCAGCAGCCAGCCAGAGGGGAGTGGTAATGAAAAACTGTTTTTT

J: TRBJ2-7
V: TRBV11-2
D: TRBD1
size: -
CDR3: CASSLTGFMIYEQYF
DNA: TGTGCCAGCAGCTTGACAGGGTTTATGATCTACGAGCAGTACTTC

J: TRBJ2-7
V: TRBV5-1
D: -
size: -
CDR3: CASSLVRATYEQYF
DNA: TGCGCCAGCAGCTTGGTCCGGGCCACCTACGAGCAGTACTTC

J: TRBJ2-7
V: TRBV28
D: -
size: -
CDR3: CASSLSRVGYEQYF
DNA: TGTGCCAGCAGTTTAAGCAGGGTGGGATACGAGCAGTACTTC

J: TRBJ1-1
V: TRBV27
D: -
size: -
CDR3: CASSMRTAGTEAFF
DNA: TGTGCCAGCAGTATGAGGACAGCTGGAACTGAAGCTTTCTTT

J: TRBJ2-5
V: TRBV11-2
D: -
size: -
CDR3: CASSLSAAGLETQYF
DNA: TGTGCCAGCAGCTTATCGGCAGCTGGACTAGAGACCCAGTACTTC

J: TRBJ2-7
V: TRBV4-1
D: TRBD2
size: once
CDR3: CASSLLAETYEQYF
DNA: TGCGCCAGCAGCCTTCTAGCGGAAACCTACGAGCAGTACTTC

J: TRBJ2-5
V: TRBV6-5
D: TRBD2
size: -
CDR3: CASSYSGGVGSETQYF
DNA: TGTGCCAGCAGTTACTCGGGAGGGGTCGGTAGCGAGACCCAGTACTTC

J: TRBJ1-2
V: TRBV6-6
D: -
size: -
CDR3: CASSYFQGANYGYTF
DNA: TGTGCCAGCAGTTACTTTCAGGGAGCTAACTATGGCTACACCTTC

J: TRBJ2-7
V: TRBV4-2
D: -
size: -
CDR3: CASSQDGAYEQYF
DNA: TGTGCCAGCAGCCAAGATGGAGCCTACGAGCAGTACTTC

J: TRBJ1-5
V: TRBV6-6
D: TRBD1
size: -
CDR3: CASSRQGIQPQHF
DNA: TGTGCCAGCAGCAGACAGGGTATTCAGCCCCAGCATTTT

J: TRBJ1-2
V: TRBV14
D: -
size: -
CDR3: CASSPGTSYGYTF
DNA: TGTGCCAGCTCCCCAGGGACCAGCTATGGCTACACCTTC

J: TRBJ2-1
V: TRBV10-3
D: TRBD2
size: -
CDR3: CAISDGGRGNEQFF
DNA: TGTGCCATCAGTGACGGCGGGAGGGGCAATGAGCAGTTCTTC

J: TRBJ1-1
V: TRBV28
D: TRBD1
size: -
CDR3: CASSLNRDRGRGTEAFF
DNA: TGTGCCAGCAGTTTAAACCGGGACAGGGGGCGCGGCACTGAAGCTTTCTTT

J: TRBJ1-4
V: TRBV2
D: -
size: -
CDR3: CASSIGGPYEKLFF
DNA: TGTGCCAGCAGCATAGGGGGGCCATATGAAAAACTGTTTTTT

J: TRBJ2-1
V: TRBV27
D: TRBD2
size: -
CDR3: CASSSGLAGFYNEQFF
DNA: TGTGCCAGCAGTTCGGGACTAGCGGGCTTCTACAATGAGCAGTTCTTC

J: TRBJ2-7
V: TRBV28
D: -
size: -
CDR3: CASSRTASYEQYF
DNA: TGTGCCAGCAGTAGGACAGCCTCCTACGAGCAGTACTTC

J: TRBJ2-7
V: TRBV6-5
D: TRBD2
size: -
CDR3: CASSYLAGGIEQYF
DNA: TGTGCCAGCAGTTACCTAGCGGGAGGAATCGAGCAGTACTTC

J: TRBJ2-1
V: TRBV19
D: TRBD2
size: -
CDR3: CASSIDGTRVSDEQFF
DNA: TGTGCCAGTAGTATAGATGGGACTAGGGTCAGCGATGAGCAGTTCTTC

J: TRBJ2-5
V: TRBV7-6
D: -
size: -
CDR3: CASSQERLETQYF
DNA: TGTGCCAGCAGTCAGGAAAGACTGGAGACCCAGTACTTC